This T cell receptor (beta chain) appears in the sequencing data of a study of blood T cell repertoires in COVID-19. Looking at the study overall: Recovered participants had two consecutive negative NP/OP PCR tests, healthcare professional clearance, or symptom resolution. PBMCs, B-cell-depleted T cells, or T cells were the source of the cDNA or gDNA that made up the material.

Germline V gene data show CDR1 as MGHRA and CDR2 as YSYEKL. The CDR3 spans 16 residues. V gave up 4 bases and J gave up 3 bases, with 15 bases separating them. In the authors' workflow: Nucleated cell counts were estimated from reference gene primer amplification. Assay: immunoSEQ multiplex PCR; the TCRdb copy retains only in-frame clones and omits some. That table is the source of V, J and clone size, and D and trimming were worked out from the DNA. The sample records about 190,000 clones, around 87% being singletons. The specimen was PBMCs or T cells enriched from blood (not recorded which). The clonotype comes from a woman between 40 and 50 years old in a cohort exposed to, infected with or recovered from COVID-19 (not recorded which). V usage is TRBV4-1 and J usage is TRBJ1-4, with D perhaps TRBD1 (5 bases). The CDR3 region is CASSPMGRVANEKLFF. CDR3 nucleotide sequence: TGCGCCAGCAGCCCGATGGGCAGGGTTGCTAATGAAAAACTGTTTTTT.